This TCR beta chain was sequenced for a study of blood T cell repertoires in COVID-19. Study background: Sources were T cells, B-cell-depleted T cells, or PBMCs; the material itself was cDNA or gDNA.

Trimming stripped 5 bases from V and 2 bases from J, with 16 bases between. The CDR3 consists of 16 residues. Germline V gene data show CDR1 as SGHTA and CDR2 as FQGNSA. This table comes from immunoSEQ multiplex PCR, and its TCRdb copy is limited to in-frame clones, with some not included. The sample has fewer than 50,000 clones, around 83% seen once; the top ten hold approximately 45%. The source is a woman aged 80 or older with active or convalescent COVID-19. This chain links TRBV7-2 with TRBJ1-5; perhaps TRBD1 as D (5 bases). The source material was peripheral blood. The CDR3 sequence: CASSTLAGLGNQPQHF. The CDR3 coding sequence is TGTGCCAGCAGCACCCTGGCAGGGCTTGGCAATCAGCCCCAGCATTTT. Based on the CDR3 plus reference TRBV7-2 and TRBJ1-5, the full variable domain is GAGVSQSPSNKVTEKGKDVELRCDPISGHTALYWYRQSLGQGLEFLIYFQGNSAPDKSGLPSDRFSAERTGGSVSTLTIQRTQQEDSAVYLCASSTLAGLGNQPQHFGDGTRLSIL.